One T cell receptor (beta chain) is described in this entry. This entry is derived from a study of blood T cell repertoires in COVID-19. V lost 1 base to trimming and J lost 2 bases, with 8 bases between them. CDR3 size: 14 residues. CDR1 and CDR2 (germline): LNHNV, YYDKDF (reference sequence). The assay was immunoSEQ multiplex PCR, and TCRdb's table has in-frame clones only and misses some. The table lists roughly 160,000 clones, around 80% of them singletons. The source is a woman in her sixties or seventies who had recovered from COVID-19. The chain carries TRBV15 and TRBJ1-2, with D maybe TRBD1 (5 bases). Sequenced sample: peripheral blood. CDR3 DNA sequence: TGTGCCACCAGCAGAGGGGGCGCGAACTATGGCTACACCTTC. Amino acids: CATSRGGANYGYTF.